The 28 T cell receptor beta chains reported below all come from one sample, sequenced in a study of T cells after yellow fever vaccination. A single record per CDR3 protein comes from TCRdb applying MiXCR to the 5' RACE reads. The sample contains 250,000 to 400,000 distinct CDR3 sequences, about 4% of which appear only once. The sequencing here drew on PBMCs, taken 5 days after the yellow fever booster vaccination. The source is a man between 18 and 35 years old who received the YFV17D yellow fever vaccine.

At least ten counts were recorded for this clonotype. The rearrangement uses TRBV12-3 or TRBV12-4 and TRBJ2-5; D call uncertain. V was clipped by 8 bases and J by 0 bases, with 7 bases between them. The CDR3 is made up of 12 amino acids. CDR3 loop: CASGLDQETQYF. CDR3 nucleotides: TGTGCCAGCGGGCTAGACCAAGAGACCCAGTACTTC.

V is TRBV19 and J is TRBJ1-5; no firm D call. V lost 10 bases and J 2 bases, leaving 18 bases between the germline ends. The CDR3 loop spans 15 amino acids. The germline V gene has CDR1 LNHDA and CDR2 SQIVND (reference sequence). The CDR3 DNA is TGTGCCACAAGGGCGGGTACCTCTCGCAATCAGCCCCAGCATTTT. This sequence encodes CATRAGTSRNQPQHF.

The CDR3: CSARERGGYTGELFF. DNA for the CDR3: TGCAGTGCTAGAGAGCGCGGGGGATACACCGGGGAGCTGTTTTTT. V is TRBV20-1 and J is TRBJ2-2; TRBD2 matches 7 bases. V lost 0 bases, J lost 3 bases, and 4 bases stayed unmatched. The germline gives CDR1 DFQATT, CDR2 SNEGSKA (reference sequence). This CDR3 is built from 15 residues.

This clonotype was found many times. The chain employs TRBV7-2 and TRBJ1-4; D is possibly TRBD1 (6 bases). This CDR3 spans 13 amino acids. Germline V lookup: CDR1 SGHTA, CDR2 FQGNSA. The V gene lost 2 bases and the J gene lost 11 bases, with 12 bases spanning the gap. In nucleotides, the CDR3 is TGTGCCAGCAGCTTATGGGGGGCGGATAAACTGTTTTTT. Translating gives CASSLWGADKLFF.

This clonotype was detected many times. The J gene is TRBJ2-3, the V gene TRBV7-9, with D unclear. Deletions cut 3 bases from V and 4 bases from J, with 11 bases between. Germline V CDR1 and CDR2: SEHNR, FQNEAQ (reference sequence). The CDR3 contains 14 residues. In DNA form, the CDR3 reads TGTGCCAGCAGCTTTGGGATTGGCGCAGATACGCAGTATTTT. Protein: CASSFGIGADTQYF.

The chain recombines TRBV4-2 with TRBJ2-2; D might be TRBD2 (5 bases). Germline-derived CDR1 and CDR2 are LGHNA and YNFKEQ. V lost 1 base, J lost 4 bases, and 10 bases lay in between. This CDR3 is built from 15 residues. CDR3 loop: CASSQGASPTGELFF. The DNA for the CDR3 is TGTGCCAGCAGCCAAGGGGCTAGCCCCACCGGGGAGCTGTTTTTT.

This clonotype was seen repeatedly, ten times or more. The chain links TRBV20-1 to TRBJ2-5, with TRBD2 matching over 13 bases. The V gene's germline CDR1 is DFQATT and CDR2 SNEGSKA (reference sequence). The V and J ends lost 6 bases and 1 base, in that order; junction bases with no gene match: 2. The CDR3 has 14 amino acids. DNA of the CDR3: TGCAGTGCGACTAGCGGGGGGCTCCAAGAGACCCAGTACTTC. Translation gives CSATSGGLQETQYF.

This clonotype occurred a few times. J is TRBJ2-7 and V is TRBV20-1; 10 positions agree with TRBD1. J was trimmed by 3 bases and V by 6 bases; bases with no gene match: 8. Germline values: CDR1 DFQATT, CDR2 SNEGSKA (reference sequence). This CDR3 has 14 residues. This CDR3 is CSALGDRGVYEQYV. The CDR3 region has the DNA TGCAGTGCCCTAGGGGACAGGGGAGTCTACGAGCAGTACGTC.

This clonotype was counted many times. V and J are TRBV28 and TRBJ2-7; 7 nucleotides line up with TRBD1. CDR1 and CDR2 (germline): MDHEN, SYDVKM. Losses at the gene ends were 6 bases for V and 0 bases for J; bases not matched to a gene: 8. The CDR3 covers 15 residues. In nucleotides, the CDR3 is TGTGCCAGCAGAAGGGCGACAGGGTTCTCCTACGAGCAGTACGTC. Translation gives CASRRATGFSYEQYV.

This clonotype turned up a few times. The chain uses TRBV5-6 and TRBJ1-2, with 7 bases identical to TRBD1. Germline-derived CDR1 and CDR2 are SGHDT and YYEEEE. V lost 0 bases and J lost 4; bases outside the gene matches: 6. CDR3 length: 15 amino acids. The CDR3 sequence is CASSLAGGHGYGYTF. CDR3 nucleotides: TGTGCCAGCAGCTTGGCAGGGGGGCACGGCTATGGCTACACCTTC.

This clonotype was recorded a few times. The chain recombines TRBV19 with TRBJ2-7; TRBD1 matches 9 bases. There are 16 residues in the CDR3. Trimming removed 4 bases from V and 1 base from J; junction bases left unmatched: 8. CDR1 is LNHDA and CDR2 is SQIVND in the germline V gene (reference sequence). The CDR3 spells CASSTGTGLRSYEQYF. The CDR3 nucleotides are TGTGCCAGTAGTACCGGGACAGGGCTGAGGTCCTACGAGCAGTACTTC.

The chain uses TRBV6-5 and TRBJ2-5; D is possibly TRBD1 (6 bases). The CDR3 is made up of 15 amino acids. Trimming took off 5 bases at V and 6 bases at J, with 19 bases between the two ends. Germline-derived CDR1 and CDR2 are MNHEY and SVGAGI. The CDR3 spells CASSRGWGQGKTQYF. The CDR3, as DNA: TGTGCCAGCAGTCGCGGTTGGGGGCAGGGGAAGACCCAGTACTTC.

This clonotype was detected ten times or more. This chain uses TRBV7-2 with TRBJ2-4, with 9 positions matching TRBD2. The junction had 4 bases not matched to a gene; V was cut back by 3 bases and J by 7 bases. CDR3 length: 14 amino acids. Per the germline V gene, CDR1 is SGHTA and CDR2 is FQGNSA. CDR3: CASSFGGGGNIQYF. In nucleotides, the CDR3 is TGTGCCAGCAGCTTCGGCGGGGGGGGGAACATTCAGTACTTC.

The CDR3 protein is CASRSGMKQYV. The CDR3, as DNA: TGTGCCAGCAGGAGTGGGATGAAGCAGTACGTC. The chain carries TRBV6-2 or TRBV6-3 and TRBJ2-7; no firm D call. Trimming left V 6 bases short and J 8 bases short, with 11 bases between. This CDR3 is built from 11 residues. CDR1 is MNHEY, CDR2 SVGEGT, per germline.

This clonotype was seen many times. This sequence joins TRBV12-3 or TRBV12-4 and TRBJ1-1; 12 bases agree with TRBD1. Trimming at V came to 8 bases and at J to 3 bases, leaving 10 bases not matched to a gene. This CDR3 comprises 16 residues. In nucleotides, the CDR3 is TGTGCCAGCGCGAACCCGGGACAGGGGGCCGACACTGAAGCTTTCTTT. This encodes CASANPGQGADTEAFF.

The CDR3 coding sequence is TGTGCCAGCAGTACAGGGTTCATGAACACTGAAGCTTTCTTT. Amino acids: CASSTGFMNTEAFF. The chain has TRBV27 and TRBJ1-1; TRBD1 is a possible D gene (6 bases). The CDR3 runs 14 residues. Between the trimmed V and J ends, which lost 5 bases and 0 bases, there was a span of 10 bases. Germline values: CDR1 MNHEY, CDR2 SMNVEV (reference sequence).

This rearrangement joins TRBV24-1 to TRBJ2-1; TRBD2 aligns across 12 bases. Trimming at V came to 5 bases and at J to 5 bases, leaving 0 bases not matched to a gene. The CDR3 is 14 amino acids. The germline CDR1 and CDR2 sequences are KGHDR and SFDVKD. The CDR3: CATSASGGDNEQFF. The CDR3, as DNA: TGTGCCACCAGTGCTAGCGGGGGGGACAATGAGCAGTTCTTC.

This clonotype was observed a handful of times. The chain combines TRBV18 with TRBJ1-5; D is unclear. From germline, CDR1 is KGHSH and CDR2 LQKENI. V was shortened by 3 bases and J by 7 bases, with 13 bases between the two germline ends. This CDR3 spans 14 amino acids. In nucleotides, the CDR3 is TGTGCCAGCTCACCTATAACGTCGAACCAGCCCCAGCATTTT. This sequence encodes CASSPITSNQPQHF.

This clonotype was seen only a few times. The chain has TRBV5-1 and TRBJ1-6; the match to TRBD1 covers 9 bases. The CDR3 is made up of 15 amino acids. The trim removed 4 bases at V and 7 bases at J, leaving 6 bases unmatched. Germline CDR1 is SGHRS and CDR2 is YFSETQ. The CDR3 here is CASSRIQGANSPLHF. The CDR3, as DNA: TGCGCCAGCAGCCGGATACAGGGGGCAAATTCACCCCTCCACTTT.

The sample holds many counts of this clonotype. This sequence joins TRBV30 and TRBJ2-3; no clear D. The CDR3 has 11 residues. V lost 0 bases and J 6 bases, leaving 4 bases between the germline ends. CDR1 is GTSNPN and CDR2 is SVGIG in the germline V gene (reference sequence). The CDR3 DNA sequence: TGTGCCTGGAGTGTAACCGATACGCAGTATTTT. Protein: CAWSVTDTQYF.

This clonotype has more than one count but fewer than ten. The chain is built from TRBV5-4 and TRBJ1-1; TRBD1 is a possible D gene (5 bases). The V and J ends lost 3 bases and 1 base respectively, with 19 bases between them. The length of the CDR3 is 17 residues. Per the germline V gene, CDR1 is SGHNT and CDR2 is YYREEE (reference sequence). CDR3 sequence (DNA): TGTGCCAGCAGCTCCGAGATCTGGACGGGACCGAACACTGAAGCTTTCTTT. It is translated as CASSSEIWTGPNTEAFF.

The chain recombines TRBV19 with TRBJ2-6; D gene ambiguous. The length of the CDR3 is 15 residues. Trimming took off 3 bases at V and 2 bases at J, with 8 bases between the two ends. Germline V gene sequence: CDR1 LNHDA, CDR2 SQIVND (reference sequence). The CDR3 reads CASSIDRTGANVLTF. The CDR3 nucleotides are TGTGCCAGTAGTATCGATAGGACTGGGGCCAACGTCCTGACTTTC.

This clonotype was counted at least ten times. The gene calls are TRBV6-2 or TRBV6-3 and TRBJ1-5; D is possibly TRBD1 (6 bases). Germline V CDR1 and CDR2: MNHEY, SVGEGT. With 5 bases removed from V and 3 bases from J, the gap between germline ends came to 8 bases. The CDR3 has 13 residues. Here the CDR3 DNA reads TGTGCCAGCAGTGACAGGTTCAATCAGCCCCAGCATTTT. Translating gives CASSDRFNQPQHF.

The sample holds many counts of this clonotype. V and J are TRBV10-3 and TRBJ2-2; D not certain. Germline V lookup: CDR1 ENHRY, CDR2 SYGVKD. V was clipped by 0 bases and J by 2 bases, with 4 bases between them. CDR3 length: 14 amino acids. The CDR3 bases are TGTGCCATCAGTGAGTCGAGCAACACCGGGGAGCTGTTTTTT. Translated, it gives CAISESSNTGELFF.

This clonotype was seen once. The chain couples TRBV10-3 to TRBJ1-4; no reliable D call. Germline CDR1 ENHRY, CDR2 SYGVKD. The V end was cut by 4 bases, the J end by 5 bases, with 8 bases between. CDR3 size: 13 residues. CDR3 nucleotide sequence: TGTGCCATCAGTGGTCTCCAGAATGAAAAACTGTTTTTT. This encodes CAISGLQNEKLFF.

In its sample, this clonotype was seen many times. The gene calls are TRBV29-1 and TRBJ2-5, with D possibly being TRBD2 (6 bases). Trimming shortened V by 3 bases and J by 4 bases, and 12 bases separated the two germline ends. Per the germline V gene, CDR1 is SQVTM and CDR2 is ANQGSEA. CDR3 length: 13 amino acids. The CDR3 sequence: CSVELTGGETQYF. The DNA for the CDR3 is TGCAGCGTTGAGCTGACCGGGGGAGAGACCCAGTACTTC.

This clonotype was picked up many times. V and J are TRBV12-3 or TRBV12-4 and TRBJ2-2, with D unclear. CDR3 length: 14 residues. Trimming removed 3 bases from V and 6 bases from J, with 11 bases in between. The CDR3 DNA is TGTGCCAGCAGTTTCATTGAGGTGGCCGGGGAGCTGTTTTTT. It is translated as CASSFIEVAGELFF.

This chain's CDR3 is CASSFSATNEKLFF. The CDR3 DNA sequence: TGCGCCAGCAGCTTCTCAGCAACTAATGAAAAACTGTTTTTT. The rearrangement joins TRBV5-1 to TRBJ1-4; D not resolved. V was clipped by 2 bases and J by 0 bases, with 5 bases between them. CDR3 size: 14 residues. The V gene's germline CDR1 is SGHRS and CDR2 YFSETQ.